The rows below give T cell receptor beta chains drawn from one sample of a study of T cell responses to AZD1222 COVID-19 vaccine. Sequencing used immunoSEQ multiplex PCR; TCRdb keeps in-frame clones, though not all of them. Here the sample spans 100,000 or so clones, 85% to 90% being singletons. The starting material was peripheral blood, obtained on day 0 of AZD1222 vaccination. These receptors were taken from an adult in good health. Each CDR3 is given with its conserved first and last residue. The D gene is left open where the match is weak.

TRBJ2-7	TRBV28	15	TRBD2	CASSLMASGRYEQYF	TGTGCCAGCAGTTTAATGGCTAGCGGGCGCTACGAGCAGTACTTC
TRBJ2-1	TRBV7-2	15	NA	CASSFLGHLKNEQFF	TGTGCCAGCAGCTTTCTCGGACACTTGAAGAATGAGCAGTTCTTC
TRBJ1-5	TRBV11-2	14	NA	CASSLGGAGQPQHF	TGTGCCAGCAGCTTAGGGGGGGCGGGCCAGCCCCAGCATTTT
TRBJ2-5	TRBV29-1	14	TRBD2	CSVDGASGQETQYF	TGCAGCGTTGATGGGGCTAGCGGGCAAGAGACCCAGTACTTC
TRBJ2-1	TRBV12-3/TRBV12-4	12	NA	CASSPLGNEQFF	TGTGCCAGCAGTCCCCTAGGGAATGAGCAGTTCTTC
TRBJ2-4	TRBV6-5	15	TRBD2	CASSLAGGAKNIQYF	TGTGCCAGCAGTCTAGCGGGGGGAGCCAAAAACATTCAGTACTTC
TRBJ1-3	TRBV20-1	16	NA	CSASVRTGSPGNTIYF	TGCAGTGCTAGTGTGAGAACAGGGAGCCCTGGAAACACCATATATTTT
TRBJ2-7	TRBV3-1/TRBV3-2	15	NA	CASSQGLLPSYEQYF	TGTGCCAGCAGCCAAGGACTTCTACCGTCCTACGAGCAGTACTTC
TRBJ2-2	TRBV7-2	16	TRBD1	CASSSPGQANTGELFF	TGTGCCAGCAGCTCACCGGGACAGGCGAACACCGGGGAGCTGTTTTTT
TRBJ2-5	TRBV6-4	16	TRBD2	CASPTEGPAGEETQYF	TGTGCCAGCCCAACGGAGGGCCCAGCGGGAGAAGAGACCCAGTACTTC
TRBJ1-4	TRBV10-3	15	TRBD1	CAISKGTGYNEKLFF	TGTGCCATCAGTAAAGGGACAGGGTATAATGAAAAACTGTTTTTT
TRBJ2-5	TRBV18	11	NA	CASSPEETQYF	TGTGCCAGCTCACCTGAAGAGACCCAGTACTTC
TRBJ2-7	TRBV19	15	TRBD2	CASSPSVAGGGEQYF	TGTGCCAGTAGTCCCTCAGTGGCGGGAGGCGGTGAGCAGTACTTC
TRBJ2-1	TRBV14	16	TRBD1	CASSPLPGQVNNEQFF	TGTGCCAGCAGCCCTTTGCCGGGACAGGTAAACAATGAGCAGTTCTTC